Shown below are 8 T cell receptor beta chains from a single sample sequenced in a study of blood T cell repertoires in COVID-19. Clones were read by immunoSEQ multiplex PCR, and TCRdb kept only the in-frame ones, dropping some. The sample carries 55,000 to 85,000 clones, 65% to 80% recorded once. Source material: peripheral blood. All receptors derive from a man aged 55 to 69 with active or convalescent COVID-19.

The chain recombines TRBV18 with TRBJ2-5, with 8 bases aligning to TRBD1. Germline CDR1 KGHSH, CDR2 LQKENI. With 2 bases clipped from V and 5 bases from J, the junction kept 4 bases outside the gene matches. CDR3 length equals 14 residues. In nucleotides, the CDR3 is TGTGCCAGCTCACCAACCCAGGGGGCGGAGACCCAGTACTTC. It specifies CASSPTQGAETQYF. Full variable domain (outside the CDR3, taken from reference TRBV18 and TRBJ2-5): NAGVMQNPRHLVRRRGQEARLRCSPMKGHSHVYWYRQLPEEGLKFMVYLQKENIIDESGMPKERFSAEFPKEGPSILRIQQVVRGDSAAYFCASSPTQGAETQYFGPGTRLLVL.

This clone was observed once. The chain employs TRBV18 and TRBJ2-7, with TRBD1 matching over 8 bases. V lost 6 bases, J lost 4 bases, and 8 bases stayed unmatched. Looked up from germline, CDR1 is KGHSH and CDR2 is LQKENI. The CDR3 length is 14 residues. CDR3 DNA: TGTGCCAGCTCTAGGGACAGGTCGGTTTACGAGCAGTACTTC. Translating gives CASSRDRSVYEQYF.

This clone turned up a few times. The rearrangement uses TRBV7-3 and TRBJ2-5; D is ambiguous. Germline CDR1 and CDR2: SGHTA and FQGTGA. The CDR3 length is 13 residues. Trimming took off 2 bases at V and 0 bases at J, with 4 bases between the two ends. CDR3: CASSLQYQETQYF. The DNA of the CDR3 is TGTGCCAGCAGCTTACAGTACCAAGAGACCCAGTACTTC. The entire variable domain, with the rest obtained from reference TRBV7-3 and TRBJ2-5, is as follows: GAGVSQTPSNKVTEKGKYVELRCDPISGHTALYWYRQSLGQGPEFLIYFQGTGAADDSGLPNDRFFAVRPEGSVSTLKIQRTERGDSAVYLCASSLQYQETQYFGPGTRLLVL.

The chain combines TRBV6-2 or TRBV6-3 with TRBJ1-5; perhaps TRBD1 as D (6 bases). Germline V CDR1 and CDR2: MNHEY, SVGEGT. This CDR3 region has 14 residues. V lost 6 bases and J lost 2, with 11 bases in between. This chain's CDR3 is CASSDRRGNQPQHF. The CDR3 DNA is TGTGCCAGCAGCGACAGGCGGGGCAATCAGCCCCAGCATTTT.

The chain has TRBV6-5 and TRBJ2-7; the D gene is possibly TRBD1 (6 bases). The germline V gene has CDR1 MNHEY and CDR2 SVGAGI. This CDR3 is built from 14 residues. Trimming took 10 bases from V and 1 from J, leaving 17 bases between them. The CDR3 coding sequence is TGTGCCACCTACAGGGACGTTAGATCCTACGAGCAGTACTTC. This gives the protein CATYRDVRSYEQYF.

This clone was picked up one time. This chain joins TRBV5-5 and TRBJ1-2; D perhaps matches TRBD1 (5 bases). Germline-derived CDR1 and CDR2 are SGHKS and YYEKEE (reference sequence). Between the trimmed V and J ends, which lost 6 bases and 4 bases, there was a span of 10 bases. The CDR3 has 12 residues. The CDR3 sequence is CASNQRGYGYTF. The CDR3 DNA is TGTGCCAGCAACCAAAGGGGCTATGGCTACACCTTC. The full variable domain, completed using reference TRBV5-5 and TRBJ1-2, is DAGVTQSPTHLIKTRGQQVTLRCSPISGHKSVSWYQQVLGQGPQFIFQYYEKEERGRGNFPDRFSARQFPNYSSELNVNALLLGDSALYLCASNQRGYGYTFGSGTRLTVV.

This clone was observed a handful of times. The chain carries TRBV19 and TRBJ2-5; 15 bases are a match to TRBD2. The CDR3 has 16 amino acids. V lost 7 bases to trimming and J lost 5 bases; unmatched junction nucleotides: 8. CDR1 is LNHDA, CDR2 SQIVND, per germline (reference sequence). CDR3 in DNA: TGTGCCAGTACCCGGACTAGCGGGGGGGCTAGGGAGACCCAGTACTTC. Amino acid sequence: CASTRTSGGARETQYF.

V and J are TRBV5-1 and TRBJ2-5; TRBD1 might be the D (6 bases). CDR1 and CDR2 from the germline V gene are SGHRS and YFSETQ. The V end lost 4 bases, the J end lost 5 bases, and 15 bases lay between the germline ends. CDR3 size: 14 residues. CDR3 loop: CASSVTGFGETQYF. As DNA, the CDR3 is TGCGCCAGCAGCGTGACAGGATTCGGGGAGACCCAGTACTTC.